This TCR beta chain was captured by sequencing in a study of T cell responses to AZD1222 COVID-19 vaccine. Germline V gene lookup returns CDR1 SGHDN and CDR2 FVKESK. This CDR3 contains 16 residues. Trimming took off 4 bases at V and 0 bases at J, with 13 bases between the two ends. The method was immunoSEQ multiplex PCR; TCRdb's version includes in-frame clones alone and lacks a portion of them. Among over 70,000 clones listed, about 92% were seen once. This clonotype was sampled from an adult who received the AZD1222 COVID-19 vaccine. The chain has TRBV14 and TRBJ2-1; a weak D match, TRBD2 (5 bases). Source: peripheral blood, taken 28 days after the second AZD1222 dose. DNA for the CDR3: TGTGCCAGCAGCCGGACCTTCGGGGACTCCTACAATGAGCAGTTCTTC. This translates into CASSRTFGDSYNEQFF.